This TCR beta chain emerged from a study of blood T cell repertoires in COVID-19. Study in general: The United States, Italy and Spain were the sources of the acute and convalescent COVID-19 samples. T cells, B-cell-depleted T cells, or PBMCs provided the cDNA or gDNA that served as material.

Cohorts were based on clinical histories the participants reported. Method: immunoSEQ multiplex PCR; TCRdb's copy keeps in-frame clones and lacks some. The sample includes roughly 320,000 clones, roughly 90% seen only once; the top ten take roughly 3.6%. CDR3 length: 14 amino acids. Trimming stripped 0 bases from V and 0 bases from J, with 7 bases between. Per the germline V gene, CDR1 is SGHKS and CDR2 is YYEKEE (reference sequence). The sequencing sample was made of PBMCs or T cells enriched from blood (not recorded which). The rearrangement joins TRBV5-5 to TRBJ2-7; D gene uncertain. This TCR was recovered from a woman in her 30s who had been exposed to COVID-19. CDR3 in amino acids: CASSLAGLSYEQYF. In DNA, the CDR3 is TGTGCCAGCAGCTTGGCAGGCCTCTCCTACGAGCAGTACTTC.